This T cell receptor (beta chain) was recovered during a study of cytomegalovirus exposure and HLA in healthy donors. Study details: One earlier analysis, a look at about 179 million T cells, found roughly 110 million unique TCR beta sequences. Genotyping of some 400 donors showed that around 85% belonged to the Caucasian-associated ancestry cluster.

The PCR employed 60 Vbeta primers together with 13 Jbeta primers. Authors' processing steps: The count from a later analysis was some 83 million unique TCR beta chains, some 10 million of them shared. Profiled with immunoSEQ multiplex PCR; TCRdb holds only in-frame clones, not every one. V and J calls and clone size follow that table, whereas D and trimming were derived from the DNA. The sample lists about 120,000 clones, about 76% seen once, with approximately 2.2% in the top ten. The germline V gene has CDR1 SGHRS and CDR2 YFSETQ. Trimming removed 4 bases from V and 0 bases from J; junction bases left unmatched: 11. The CDR3 is made up of 17 amino acids.

The chain joins TRBV5-1 to TRBJ2-7; 9 positions agree with TRBD2. The receptor comes from a woman in her thirties or forties in good health and CMV-seronegative. The sample was PBMCs. The chain's CDR3 is CASSQTLASGVSYEQYF. In DNA form, the CDR3 reads TGCGCCAGCAGCCAAACTCTCGCTAGCGGGGTCTCCTACGAGCAGTACTTC.